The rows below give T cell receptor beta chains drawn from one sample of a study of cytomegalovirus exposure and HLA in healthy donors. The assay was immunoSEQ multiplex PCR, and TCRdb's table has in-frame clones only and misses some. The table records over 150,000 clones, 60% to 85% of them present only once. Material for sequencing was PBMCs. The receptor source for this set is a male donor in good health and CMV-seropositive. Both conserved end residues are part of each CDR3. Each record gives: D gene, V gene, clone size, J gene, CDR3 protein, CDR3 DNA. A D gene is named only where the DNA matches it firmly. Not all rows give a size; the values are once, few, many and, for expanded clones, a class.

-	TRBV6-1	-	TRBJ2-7	CASSESGYEQYF	TGTGCCAGCAGTGAATCGGGCTACGAGCAGTACTTC
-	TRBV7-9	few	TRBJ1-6	CASSQQGNWNSPLHF	TGTGCCAGCAGCCAACAGGGAAATTGGAATTCACCCCTCCACTTT
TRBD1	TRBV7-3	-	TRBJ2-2	CASSFGTGVTGELFF	TGTGCCAGCAGCTTCGGGACAGGGGTGACCGGGGAGCTGTTTTTT
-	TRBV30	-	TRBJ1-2	CAWSREGGYGYTF	TGTGCCTGGAGCAGGGAGGGCGGCTATGGCTACACCTTC
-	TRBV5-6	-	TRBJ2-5	CASGWAGAQETQYF	TGTGCCAGCGGGTGGGCGGGGGCCCAAGAGACCCAGTACTTC
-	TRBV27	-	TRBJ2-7	CASSLFVGRYEQYF	TGTGCCAGCAGTTTATTCGTAGGGAGGTACGAGCAGTACTTC
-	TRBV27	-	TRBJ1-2	CASSLLGRGGGANYGYTF	TGTGCCAGCAGTCTCCTGGGGAGGGGCGGGGGGGCTAACTATGGCTACACCTTC
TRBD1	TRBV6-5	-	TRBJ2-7	CASSPGTGEGYEQYF	TGTGCCAGCAGTCCCGGGACAGGGGAGGGCTACGAGCAGTACTTC
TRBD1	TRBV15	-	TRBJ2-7	CATSRDHGRDRYSYEQYF	TGTGCCACCAGCAGAGATCATGGACGGGACAGGTACTCCTACGAGCAGTACTTC
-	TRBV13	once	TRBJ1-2	CASSFGLFQGYTF	TGTGCCAGCAGCTTCGGACTCTTTCAAGGCTACACCTTC
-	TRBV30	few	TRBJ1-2	CAWSGGGNYGYTF	TGTGCCTGGAGCGGAGGAGGTAACTATGGCTACACCTTC
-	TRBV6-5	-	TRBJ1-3	CASRRGPGNTIYF	TGTGCCAGCAGAAGGGGTCCGGGAAACACCATATATTTT
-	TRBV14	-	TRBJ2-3	CASSQRGTDTQYF	TGTGCCAGCAGCCAGAGAGGGACAGATACGCAGTATTTT
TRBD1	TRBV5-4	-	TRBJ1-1	CASSNWGDRSTEAFF	TGTGCCAGCAGCAATTGGGGGGACAGGTCCACCGAAGCTTTCTTT
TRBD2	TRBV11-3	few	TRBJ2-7	CASSLERCGLAGGDYEQYF	TGTGCCAGCAGCTTAGAGAGGTGTGGACTAGCGGGGGGTGACTACGAGCAGTACTTC
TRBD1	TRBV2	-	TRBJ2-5	CASRKTGTGQETQYF	TGTGCCAGCAGAAAAACGGGGACAGGACAAGAGACCCAGTACTTC
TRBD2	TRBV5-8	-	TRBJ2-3	CASSLEAGGADTQYF	TGTGCCAGCAGCTTGGAAGCGGGGGGAGCAGATACGCAGTATTTT
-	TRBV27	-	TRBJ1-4	CASSLTGSAEKLFF	TGTGCCAGCAGTTTAACCGGGTCCGCTGAAAAACTGTTTTTT
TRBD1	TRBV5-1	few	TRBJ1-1	CASSSNDRGLGTEAFF	TGCGCCAGCAGCTCGAATGACAGGGGGCTGGGCACTGAAGCTTTCTTT
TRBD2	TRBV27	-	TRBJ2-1	CASMSSGGDNEQFF	TGTGCCAGCATGTCCAGCGGGGGGGACAATGAGCAGTTCTTC
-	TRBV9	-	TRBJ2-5	CASSEREGWKETQYF	TGTGCCAGCAGCGAGAGGGAAGGTTGGAAAGAGACCCAGTACTTC
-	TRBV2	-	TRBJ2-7	CASSESRVDEQYF	TGTGCCAGCAGTGAGTCCAGGGTGGACGAGCAGTACTTC
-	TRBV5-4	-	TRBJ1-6	CASSLIPDNSPLHF	TGTGCCAGCAGCTTAATTCCCGATAATTCACCCCTCCACTTT
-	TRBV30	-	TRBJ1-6	CAWSLIGQGNSPLHF	TGTGCCTGGAGTCTGATAGGGCAGGGAAATTCACCCCTCCACTTT
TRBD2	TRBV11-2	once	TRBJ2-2	CASSPTGTINTGELFF	TGTGCCAGCAGCCCCACCGGGACTATAAACACCGGGGAGCTGTTTTTT
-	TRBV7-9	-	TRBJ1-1	CASSYTGPEAFF	TGTGCCAGCAGCTATACAGGACCCGAAGCTTTCTTT
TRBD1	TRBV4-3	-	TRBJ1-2	CASSHTGGYGYTF	TGCGCCAGCAGTCATACAGGGGGCTATGGCTACACCTTC
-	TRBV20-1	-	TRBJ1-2	CSARDSLGYTF	TGCAGTGCTAGAGATAGTTTGGGCTACACCTTC
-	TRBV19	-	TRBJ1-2	CASARGIPNYGYTF	TGTGCCAGCGCCAGGGGTATCCCTAACTATGGCTACACCTTC
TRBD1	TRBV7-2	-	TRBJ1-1	CASSPRRGLMNTEAFF	TGTGCCAGCAGCCCGAGGAGGGGGCTAATGAACACTGAAGCTTTCTTT
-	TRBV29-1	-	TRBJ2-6	CSVGDSSGANVLTF	TGCAGCGTTGGGGACTCCTCTGGGGCCAACGTCCTGACTTTC
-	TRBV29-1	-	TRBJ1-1	CSVGGLGMNTEAFF	TGCAGCGTTGGGGGGCTGGGCATGAACACTGAAGCTTTCTTT
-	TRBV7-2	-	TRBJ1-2	CASSLARDYGYTF	TGTGCCAGCAGCTTAGCGCGTGACTATGGCTACACCTTC
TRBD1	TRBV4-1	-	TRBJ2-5	CASSQGQGIRETQYF	TGCGCCAGCAGCCAAGGACAGGGGATACGAGAGACCCAGTACTTC
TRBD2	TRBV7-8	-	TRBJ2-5	CASSFNLAGAQETQYF	TGTGCCAGCAGCTTCAACTTAGCGGGGGCCCAAGAGACCCAGTACTTC
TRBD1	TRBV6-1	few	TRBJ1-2	CASSLTLTGDYGYTF	TGTGCCAGCAGTCTTACGCTGACAGGGGACTATGGCTACACCTTC
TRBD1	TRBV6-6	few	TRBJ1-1	CASSPVGTAGARAFF	TGTGCCAGCAGTCCTGTTGGGACAGCCGGGGCGAGGGCTTTCTTT
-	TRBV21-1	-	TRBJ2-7	CARLKSDRAYEQYF	TGTGCCAGACTCAAGTCGGACAGGGCCTACGAGCAGTACTTC
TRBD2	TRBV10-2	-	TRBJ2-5	CASSVLGLGGETQYF	TGCGCCAGCAGTGTTTTGGGACTAGGAGGGGAGACCCAGTACTTC
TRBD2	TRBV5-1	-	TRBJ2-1	CASSFLGLAGGPLPRNEQFF	TGCGCCAGCAGCTTTCTCGGCCTAGCGGGGGGGCCTTTACCAAGGAATGAGCAGTTCTTC
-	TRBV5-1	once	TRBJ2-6	CASSLARASSGANVLTF	TGCGCCAGCAGCTTGGCCAGGGCCTCGTCGGGGGCCAACGTCCTGACTTTC
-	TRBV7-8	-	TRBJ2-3	CASSERGSSTDTQYF	TGTGCCAGCAGCGAACGGGGGTCTAGCACAGATACGCAGTATTTT
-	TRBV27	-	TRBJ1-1	CASSFDSLNTEAFF	TGTGCCAGCAGTTTCGACAGCCTGAACACTGAAGCTTTCTTT
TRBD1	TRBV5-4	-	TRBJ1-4	CASSRAGTGNEKLFF	TGTGCCAGCAGCAGGGCCGGGACAGGGAATGAAAAACTGTTTTTT
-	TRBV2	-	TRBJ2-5	CASRNLGQGRETQYF	TGTGCCAGCAGGAACCTCGGGCAGGGAAGGGAGACCCAGTACTTC
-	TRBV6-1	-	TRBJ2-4	CASSGGGTAKNIQYF	TGTGCCAGCAGTGGCGGAGGGACAGCCAAAAACATTCAGTACTTC
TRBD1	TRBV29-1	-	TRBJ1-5	CSVGQGAAPDQPQHF	TGCAGCGTTGGACAGGGGGCAGCCCCCGATCAGCCCCAGCATTTT